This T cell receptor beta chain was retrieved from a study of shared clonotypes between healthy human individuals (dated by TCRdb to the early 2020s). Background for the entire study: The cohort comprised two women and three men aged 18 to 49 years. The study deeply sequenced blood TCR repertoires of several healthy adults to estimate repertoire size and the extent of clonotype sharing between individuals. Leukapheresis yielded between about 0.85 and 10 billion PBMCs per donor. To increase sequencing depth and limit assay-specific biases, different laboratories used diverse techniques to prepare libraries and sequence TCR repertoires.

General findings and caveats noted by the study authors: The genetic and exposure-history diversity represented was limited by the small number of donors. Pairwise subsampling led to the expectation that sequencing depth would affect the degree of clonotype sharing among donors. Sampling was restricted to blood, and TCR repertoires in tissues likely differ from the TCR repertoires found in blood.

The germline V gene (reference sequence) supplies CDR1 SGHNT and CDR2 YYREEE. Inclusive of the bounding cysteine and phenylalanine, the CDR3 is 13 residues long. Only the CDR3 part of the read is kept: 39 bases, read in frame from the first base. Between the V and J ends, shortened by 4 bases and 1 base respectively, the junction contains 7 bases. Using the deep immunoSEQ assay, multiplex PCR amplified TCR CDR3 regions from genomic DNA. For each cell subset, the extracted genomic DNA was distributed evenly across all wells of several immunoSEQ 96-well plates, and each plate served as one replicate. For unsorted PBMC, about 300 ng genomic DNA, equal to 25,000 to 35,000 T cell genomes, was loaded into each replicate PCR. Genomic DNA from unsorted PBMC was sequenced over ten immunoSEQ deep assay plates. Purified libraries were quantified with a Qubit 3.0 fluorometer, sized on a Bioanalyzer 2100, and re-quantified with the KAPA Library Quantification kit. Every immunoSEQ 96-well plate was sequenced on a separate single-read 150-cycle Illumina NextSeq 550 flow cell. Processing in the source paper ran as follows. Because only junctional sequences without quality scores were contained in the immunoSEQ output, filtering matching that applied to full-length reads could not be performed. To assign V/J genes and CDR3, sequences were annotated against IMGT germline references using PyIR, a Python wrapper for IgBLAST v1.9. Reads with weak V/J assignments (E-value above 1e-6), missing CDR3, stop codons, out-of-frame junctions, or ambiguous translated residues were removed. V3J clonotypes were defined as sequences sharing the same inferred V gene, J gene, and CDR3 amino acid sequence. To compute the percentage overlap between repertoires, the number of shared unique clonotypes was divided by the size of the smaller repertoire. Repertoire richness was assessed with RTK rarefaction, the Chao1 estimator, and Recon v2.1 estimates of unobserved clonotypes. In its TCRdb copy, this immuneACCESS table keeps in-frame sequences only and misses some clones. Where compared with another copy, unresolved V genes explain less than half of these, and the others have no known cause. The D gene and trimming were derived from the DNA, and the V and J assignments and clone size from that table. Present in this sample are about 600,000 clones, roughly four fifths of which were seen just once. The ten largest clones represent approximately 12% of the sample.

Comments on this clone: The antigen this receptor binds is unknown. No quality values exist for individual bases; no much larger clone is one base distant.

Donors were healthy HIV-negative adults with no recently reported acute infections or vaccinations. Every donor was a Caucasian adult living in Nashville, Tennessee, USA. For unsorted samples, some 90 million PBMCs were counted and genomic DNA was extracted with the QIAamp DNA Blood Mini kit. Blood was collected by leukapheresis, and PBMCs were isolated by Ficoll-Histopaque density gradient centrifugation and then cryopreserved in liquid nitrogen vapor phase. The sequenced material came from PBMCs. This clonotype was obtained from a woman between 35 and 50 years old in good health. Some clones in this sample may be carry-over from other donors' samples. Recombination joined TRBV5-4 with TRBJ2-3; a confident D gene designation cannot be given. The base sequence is TGTGCCAGCAGCCTACGGGGCACAGATACGCAGTATTTT. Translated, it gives CASSLRGTDTQYF.